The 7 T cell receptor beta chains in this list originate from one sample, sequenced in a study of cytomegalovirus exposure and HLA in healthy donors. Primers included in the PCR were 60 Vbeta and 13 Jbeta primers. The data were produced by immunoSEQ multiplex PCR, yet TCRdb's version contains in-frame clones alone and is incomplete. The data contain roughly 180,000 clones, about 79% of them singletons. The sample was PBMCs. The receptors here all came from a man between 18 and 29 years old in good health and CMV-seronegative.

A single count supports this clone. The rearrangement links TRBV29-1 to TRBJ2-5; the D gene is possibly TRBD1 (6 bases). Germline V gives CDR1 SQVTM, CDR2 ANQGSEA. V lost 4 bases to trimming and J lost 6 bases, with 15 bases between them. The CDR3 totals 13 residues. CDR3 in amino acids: CSVVFAGEQTQYF. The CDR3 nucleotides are TGCAGCGTTGTGTTTGCAGGGGAACAGACCCAGTACTTC.

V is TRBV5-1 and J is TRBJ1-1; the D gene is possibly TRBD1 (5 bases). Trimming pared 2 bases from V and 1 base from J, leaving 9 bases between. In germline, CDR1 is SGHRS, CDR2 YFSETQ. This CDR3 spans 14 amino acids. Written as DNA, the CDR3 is TGCGCCAGCAGCTTAGACGGGGGGAACACTGAAGCTTTCTTT. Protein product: CASSLDGGNTEAFF.

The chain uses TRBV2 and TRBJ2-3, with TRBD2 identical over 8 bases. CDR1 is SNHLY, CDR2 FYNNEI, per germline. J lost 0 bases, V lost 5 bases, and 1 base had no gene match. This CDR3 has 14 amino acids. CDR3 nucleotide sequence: TGTGCCAGCAGTATAGCGGGGAGCACAGATACGCAGTATTTT. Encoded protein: CASSIAGSTDTQYF.

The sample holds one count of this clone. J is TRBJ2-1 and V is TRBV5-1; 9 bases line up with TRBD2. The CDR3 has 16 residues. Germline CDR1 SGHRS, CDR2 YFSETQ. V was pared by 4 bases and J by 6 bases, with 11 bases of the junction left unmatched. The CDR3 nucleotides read TGCGCCAGCAGCGGAAACGGGACTAGCCTACGCAATGAGCAGTTCTTC. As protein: CASSGNGTSLRNEQFF.

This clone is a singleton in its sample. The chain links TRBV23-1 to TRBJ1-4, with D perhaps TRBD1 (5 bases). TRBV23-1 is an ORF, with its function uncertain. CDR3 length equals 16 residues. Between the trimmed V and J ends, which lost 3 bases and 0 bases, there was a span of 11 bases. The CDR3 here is CASSHNSTATNEKLFF. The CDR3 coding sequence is TGCGCCAGCAGTCATAACTCGACAGCAACTAATGAAAAACTGTTTTTT.

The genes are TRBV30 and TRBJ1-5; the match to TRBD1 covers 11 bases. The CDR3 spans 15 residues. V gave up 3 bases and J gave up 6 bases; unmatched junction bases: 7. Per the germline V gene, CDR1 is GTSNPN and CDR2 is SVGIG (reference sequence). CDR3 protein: CAWRVQGQGAQPQHF. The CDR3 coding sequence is TGTGCCTGGAGAGTTCAAGGACAGGGGGCTCAGCCCCAGCATTTT. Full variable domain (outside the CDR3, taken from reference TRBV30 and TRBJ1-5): SQTIHQWPATLVQPVGSPLSLECTVEGTSNPNLYWYRQAAGRGLQLLFYSVGIGQISSEVPQNLSASRPQDRQFILSSKKLLLSDSGFYLCAWRVQGQGAQPQHFGDGTRLSIL.

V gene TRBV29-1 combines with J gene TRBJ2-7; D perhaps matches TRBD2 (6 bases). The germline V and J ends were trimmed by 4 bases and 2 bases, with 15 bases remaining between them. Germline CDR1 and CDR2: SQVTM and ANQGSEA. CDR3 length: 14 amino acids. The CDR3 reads CSVGVGRGTYEQYF. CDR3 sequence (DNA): TGCAGCGTTGGGGTTGGGCGGGGCACCTACGAGCAGTACTTC.